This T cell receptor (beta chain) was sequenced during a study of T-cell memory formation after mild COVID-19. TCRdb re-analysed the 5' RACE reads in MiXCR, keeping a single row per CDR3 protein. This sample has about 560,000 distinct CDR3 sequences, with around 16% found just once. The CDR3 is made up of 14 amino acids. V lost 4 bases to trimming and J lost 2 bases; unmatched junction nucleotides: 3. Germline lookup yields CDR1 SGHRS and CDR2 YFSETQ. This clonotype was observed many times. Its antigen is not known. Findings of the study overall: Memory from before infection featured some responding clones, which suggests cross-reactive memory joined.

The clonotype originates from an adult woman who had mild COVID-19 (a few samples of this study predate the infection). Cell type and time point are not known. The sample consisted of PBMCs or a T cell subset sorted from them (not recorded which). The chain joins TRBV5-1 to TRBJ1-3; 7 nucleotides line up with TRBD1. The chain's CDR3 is CASSVTGAGNTIYF. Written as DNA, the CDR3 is TGCGCCAGCAGCGTTACAGGGGCTGGAAACACCATATATTTT.